What follows describes a single TCR beta chain. This entry is derived from a study of OX40 agonist ivuxolimab in advanced cancers. Study-wide background: The patients' treatment was ivuxolimab, an agonistic anti-OX40 (CD134) antibody. Every 2 weeks, patients got intravenous ivuxolimab at one of six dose levels (0.01-10 mg/kg).

Data came from immunoSEQ multiplex PCR; TCRdb stores just in-frame clones and leaves some out. This sample carries 30,000 to 45,000 clones, more than 75% of them seen once, and the ten largest clones take 9.5% to 15%. The receptor's source is an adult with an advanced solid tumor such as melanoma, head and neck, liver or kidney cancer. This specimen consisted of CD4+ or CD8+ T cells sorted from blood, obtained in a trial of the OX40 agonist ivuxolimab.

The CDR3 region is CASSDNYEQYF. The CDR3 DNA follows: TGTGCCAGTAGTGACAACTACGAGCAGTACTTC. This sequence joins TRBV19 and TRBJ2-7; D not certain. The V end was cut by 5 bases, the J end by 3 bases, with 5 bases between. Per germline, CDR1 LNHDA and CDR2 SQIVND (reference sequence). The CDR3 is 11 amino acids. The full variable domain, completed using reference TRBV19 and TRBJ2-7, is DGGITQSPKYLFRKEGQNVTLSCEQNLNHDAMYWYRQDPGQGLRLIYYSQIVNDFQKGDIAEGYSVSREKKESFPLTVTSAQKNPTAFYLCASSDNYEQYFGPGTRLTVT.